This TCR beta chain was captured in a study of preoperative IRX-2 immunotherapy in early breast cancer. Treatment indicated: preoperative locoregional IRX-2 cytokine immunotherapy. This phase Ib study tested locoregional IRX-2 cytokine immunotherapy given before surgery. Germline V lookup: CDR1 LNHDA, CDR2 SQIVND (reference sequence). Trimming at V came to 8 bases and at J to 0 bases, leaving 9 bases not matched to a gene. The CDR3 covers 16 residues. The assay was immunoSEQ multiplex PCR, and TCRdb's table has in-frame clones only and misses some. The repertoire consists of tens of thousands of clones, with 75% occurring once and the leading ten covering roughly 6.8%.

This TCR was sampled from a human donor with breast cancer. Here the sequenced sample was lymph node tissue, taken after IRX-2 immunotherapy. V and J are TRBV19 and TRBJ1-4; TRBD1 matches at 7 bases. CDR3 in DNA: TGTGCCAGTCCGCAGGACAGGCCTGCAACTAATGAAAAACTGTTTTTT. Translating it yields CASPQDRPATNEKLFF.